This TCR beta chain was documented in a study of shared clonotypes between healthy human individuals. The CDR3 length is 11 residues. Germline V CDR1 and CDR2: LNHDA, SQIVND (reference sequence). Trimming removed 6 bases from V and 6 bases from J, with 7 bases in between. Naive CD45RA+ and memory CD45RA-negative subsets were split from CD4+ cells. Original processing methods: Sequence data from immunoSEQ were junction-only and lacked quality scores; consequently, filtering differed. Data came from immunoSEQ multiplex PCR; TCRdb stores just in-frame clones and leaves some out. That table gives V, J and clone size, and the DNA gave D and trimming. Of fewer than 1.8 million clones in the sample, 98% to 99% were seen once.

Sequenced: naive CD4+ T cells sorted from blood. Sample subset: CD45RA+ positively selected. The sequence derives from a young man in good health. The chain combines TRBV19 with TRBJ2-3; a weak D match, TRBD2 (5 bases). This CDR3 is CASSGLDTQYF. CDR3 in DNA: TGTGCCAGTAGCGGACTGGATACGCAGTATTTT.